These T cell receptor beta chains were read from a single sample in a study of T cells after yellow fever vaccination. Via MiXCR, TCRdb re-called the 5' RACE reads, giving one row per CDR3 protein. The data contain about 360,000 distinct CDR3 sequences, about 6.2% of them singletons. The sample here was PBMCs, taken 5 days after the yellow fever booster vaccination. The origin of the receptors is a man aged 30 to 39 who received the YFV17D yellow fever vaccine. The CDR3 runs from the conserved cysteine through the conserved F or W. The D gene is left open where the match is weak. Only part of the rows carry a size: once, few, many, or a class if the clone is expanded.

V gene	clone size	J gene	D gene	CDR3 DNA	CDR3 protein
TRBV6-5	few	TRBJ2-1	-	TGTGCCAGCAGTTACTCGATCGGGGGTAACTCCTACAATGAGCAGTTCTTC	CASSYSIGGNSYNEQFF
TRBV10-3	many	TRBJ2-5	TRBD1	TGTGCCAGCAGAACAGGGGACCTAGAGACCCAGTACTTC	CASRTGDLETQYF
TRBV7-9	many	TRBJ1-2	TRBD1	TGTGCCAGCAGCGGAGGGACAGCTTTCTATGGCTACACCTTC	CASSGGTAFYGYTF
TRBV7-2	many	TRBJ2-3	TRBD2	TGTGCCAGCAGCTTGGGCCCCAGCGGGGCAGATACGCAGTATTTT	CASSLGPSGADTQYF
TRBV7-2	many	TRBJ2-1	TRBD2	TGTGCCAGCAGCCAAACCCGACTAGCGGGCAATAATGAGCAGTTCTTC	CASSQTRLAGNNEQFF
TRBV11-2	many	TRBJ1-5	-	TGTGCCAGCAGCTTGGATGGTCGGCCCCAGCATTTT	CASSLDGRPQHF
TRBV7-2	many	TRBJ1-1	TRBD1	TGTGCCAGCAGCCCCGGACAGGAGGGAGAAGCTTTCTTT	CASSPGQEGEAFF
TRBV15	many	TRBJ2-7	-	TGTGCCACCAGCCAAGCAGAGGAGCAGTACTTC	CATSQAEEQYF
TRBV7-2	few	TRBJ2-7	TRBD1	TGTGCCAGCAGTCAAGGACAGGCCTTCTCCTACGAGCAGTACTTC	CASSQGQAFSYEQYF
TRBV6-1	few	TRBJ2-3	-	TGTGCCAGCAGCCCCGAGGTGGCACAGATCACGCAGTATTTT	CASSPEVAQITQYF
TRBV6-1	many	TRBJ2-7	TRBD2	TGTGCCAGCGGGACACACCCCGGGAGGCAGCGGGAGGCGACCTACGAGCAGTACTTC	CASGTHPGRQREATYEQYF
TRBV29-1	many	TRBJ2-1	-	TGCAGCACCCGGTCGGGAGAACGCTACAATGAGCAGTTCTTC	CSTRSGERYNEQFF
TRBV11-2	many	TRBJ2-2	-	TGTGCCAGCAGCTTAATCTCTGGGGAGCTGTTTTTT	CASSLISGELFF
TRBV6-1	-	TRBJ2-7	-	TGTGCCATCGGACCCGCGGCAGGCTACGAGCAGTACTTC	CAIGPAAGYEQYF
TRBV7-9	few	TRBJ2-1	-	TGTGCCAGCAGGGCCCCGACAGAATACAATGAGCAGTTCTTC	CASRAPTEYNEQFF